The 10 T cell receptor beta chains in this list originate from one sample, sequenced in a study of blood T cell repertoires in COVID-19. Sequencing used immunoSEQ multiplex PCR; TCRdb keeps in-frame clones, though not all of them. This sample has some 300,000 clones, with less than 90% found just once. Sequenced: peripheral blood. The receptors stem from a woman aged 70-85 years with COVID-19, enrolled during active disease.

The chain carries TRBV9 and TRBJ2-5; TRBD2 aligns across 7 bases. The CDR3 sequence is 15 residues long. Germline lookup yields CDR1 SGDLS and CDR2 YYNGEE. The V gene end was trimmed by 1 base and the J gene end by 5 bases; junction bases not matched to a gene: 8. Here the CDR3 DNA reads TGTGCCAGCAGCGTATGGAGCGGGGTACGGGAGACCCAGTACTTC. It yields the protein CASSVWSGVRETQYF.

The table lists this clone with a count of one. The rearrangement links TRBV9 to TRBJ2-2, with 8 bases that match TRBD1. V gave up 4 bases and J gave up 7 bases; unmatched junction bases: 6. The length of the CDR3 is 14 residues. Germline CDR1 and CDR2: SGDLS and YYNGEE. The CDR3 sequence: CASSSRGQGGELFF. DNA of the CDR3: TGTGCCAGCAGCTCCAGGGGGCAGGGCGGGGAGCTGTTTTTT.

This clone appeared many times. The chain joins TRBV6-2 or TRBV6-3 to TRBJ1-2; maybe TRBD1 (5 bases). Trimming stripped 5 bases from V and 7 bases from J, with 11 bases between. The CDR3 loop spans 12 amino acids. Germline assignment: CDR1 MNHEY and CDR2 SVGEGT. CDR3 residues: CASSIGHSGYTF. The CDR3 DNA is TGTGCCAGCAGTATCGGACATTCTGGCTACACCTTC.

The V call is TRBV5-8, the J call TRBJ1-5; D call uncertain. The CDR3 runs to 14 residues. V was trimmed by 2 bases and J by 4 bases, leaving 10 bases between them. Germline CDR1 reads SGHTS; CDR2 reads YDEGEE. CDR3 sequence: CASSFSSRNQPQHF. CDR3 DNA sequence: TGTGCCAGCAGCTTCTCGTCTCGGAATCAGCCCCAGCATTTT. Full variable domain (rest looked up from reference TRBV5-8 and TRBJ1-5): EAGVTQSPTHLIKTRGQQATLRCSPISGHTSVYWYQQALGLGLQFLLWYDEGEERNRGNFPPRFSGRQFPNYSSELNVNALELEDSALYLCASSFSSRNQPQHFGDGTRLSIL.

J is TRBJ2-7 and V is TRBV21-1; TRBD1, the D gene given by the table, was not confirmed from the DNA. TRBV21-1 is given as a pseudogene. The CDR3 sequence is 14 residues long. The CDR3 here is CASSKDRSLYEQYF. The CDR3 DNA reads TGTGCCAGCAGCAAGGACAGATCCCTCTACGAGCAGTACTTC.

The chain recombines TRBV5-6 with TRBJ1-4; D is uncertain. CDR3 size: 13 residues. Trimming took 1 base from V and 8 from J, leaving 9 bases between them. Looked up from germline, CDR1 is SGHDT and CDR2 is YYEEEE. CDR3 region: CASSLTGLEKLFF. DNA for the CDR3: TGTGCCAGCAGCTTGACGGGATTGGAAAAACTGTTTTTT.

V usage is TRBV5-1 and J usage is TRBJ1-1; no clear D. The CDR3 is 14 amino acids. Trimming took off 4 bases at V and 4 bases at J, with 14 bases between the two ends. Germline V CDR1 and CDR2: SGHRS, YFSETQ. This chain's CDR3 is CASSLDDGSTEAFF. CDR3 bases: TGCGCCAGCAGCCTAGACGACGGATCCACTGAAGCTTTCTTT.

This chain links TRBV5-1 with TRBJ2-3, with TRBD1 matching over 10 bases. V lost 7 bases and J lost 3; bases outside the gene matches: 2. CDR3 length: 13 residues. Germline CDR1 SGHRS, CDR2 YFSETQ. In nucleotides, the CDR3 is TGCGCCAGCGCGGACAGGGGGACAGATACGCAGTATTTT. Residues: CASADRGTDTQYF.

V gene TRBV9 combines with J gene TRBJ1-2; perhaps TRBD1 as D (6 bases). Germline V gene data show CDR1 as SGDLS and CDR2 as YYNGEE. Between the trimmed V and J ends, which lost 4 bases and 4 bases, there was a span of 14 bases. The CDR3 has 14 amino acids. The CDR3: CASSPTGGFYGYTF. Written as DNA, the CDR3 is TGTGCCAGCAGCCCGACGGGGGGCTTCTATGGCTACACCTTC.

The rearrangement links TRBV6-2 or TRBV6-3 to TRBJ1-5; D not certain. Germline CDR1 is MNHEY and CDR2 is SVGEGT. Trimming left V 5 bases short and J 4 bases short, with 12 bases between. The CDR3 contains 14 residues. CDR3 amino acids: CASSQRLSNQPQHF. The CDR3 nucleotides read TGTGCCAGCAGTCAACGACTGAGTAATCAGCCCCAGCATTTT.